Below, 19 T cell receptor beta chains from the same sample are listed, as sequenced in a study of T cells in Graves' hyperthyroidism and ophthalmopathy. TCR beta CDR3 region amplification was performed from RNA transcripts. Using the HTBI primer set, a first-round RT-PCR was run on the TCR CDR3. TCRdb recomputed calls from the multiplex PCR reads with MiXCR, one row per CDR3 protein. The table shows over 550,000 distinct CDR3 sequences, with approximately 15% occurring only once. The source material was blood. All receptors come from a woman aged 18 to 35 with Graves' hyperthyroidism.

This rearrangement joins TRBV18 to TRBJ1-4; no definite D call. V was shortened by 1 base and J by 1 base, with 7 bases between the two germline ends. This CDR3 has 15 residues. CDR1 and CDR2 from the germline V gene are KGHSH and LQKENI. The CDR3 protein is CASSPLQRTNEKLFF. CDR3 bases: TGTGCCAGCTCACCACTTCAGAGAACTAATGAAAAACTGTTTTTT. The variable domain in full, with the rest retrieved from reference TRBV18 and TRBJ1-4, is NAGVMQNPRHLVRRRGQEARLRCSPMKGHSHVYWYRQLPEEGLKFMVYLQKENIIDESGMPKERFSAEFPKEGPSILRIQQVVRGDSAAYFCASSPLQRTNEKLFFGSGTQLSVL.

This clonotype was observed a few times. This rearrangement joins TRBV7-2 to TRBJ1-1, with D possibly TRBD1 on 5 matching bases. V was cut by 1 base and J by 1 base, with 13 bases left in between. The CDR3 extends over 16 amino acids. Germline V gene data show CDR1 as SGHTA and CDR2 as FQGNSA. The CDR3: CASSLVGDSWNTEAFF. CDR3 coding DNA: TGTGCCAGCAGCTTAGTGGGTGACAGCTGGAACACTGAAGCTTTCTTT. The full variable domain, completed using reference TRBV7-2 and TRBJ1-1, is GAGVSQSPSNKVTEKGKDVELRCDPISGHTALYWYRQSLGQGLEFLIYFQGNSAPDKSGLPSDRFSAERTGGSVSTLTIQRTQQEDSAVYLCASSLVGDSWNTEAFFGQGTRLTVV.

V is TRBV30 and J is TRBJ2-4; perhaps TRBD1 as D (6 bases). Germline lookup yields CDR1 GTSNPN and CDR2 SVGIG (reference sequence). Trimming took 1 base from V and 3 from J, leaving 13 bases between them. The CDR3 is made up of 15 amino acids. Here the CDR3 DNA reads TGTGCCTGGAGTGGGGACACGCTAGGCAAAAACATTCAGTACTTC. Translation gives CAWSGDTLGKNIQYF.

This clonotype has just a few counts. V gene TRBV20-1 combines with J gene TRBJ2-5; 12 bases align to TRBD2. Germline assignment: CDR1 DFQATT and CDR2 SNEGSKA (reference sequence). The J segment lost 4 bases and the V segment lost 6 bases, leaving 15 bases of the junction unmatched. The CDR3 is made up of 17 amino acids. The CDR3 DNA sequence: TGCAGTGCCGACCCTAGCGGGGGGGCCGGGCTCCCAGAGACCCAGTACTTC. This translates into CSADPSGGAGLPETQYF.

In this sample, this clonotype turned up a few times. The chain joins TRBV19 to TRBJ2-1; 11 positions match TRBD2. Losses at the gene ends were 7 bases for V and 0 bases for J; bases not matched to a gene: 5. CDR3 length: 16 amino acids. Germline CDR1 reads LNHDA; CDR2 reads SQIVND (reference sequence). The CDR3 DNA reads TGTGCCAGTACTTCTAGCGGGGGGACCTCCTACAATGAGCAGTTCTTC. Translated, it gives CASTSSGGTSYNEQFF.

The chain couples TRBV5-1 to TRBJ2-1, with D possibly being TRBD1 or TRBD2 (5 bases each). The CDR3 has 13 amino acids. V was pared by 4 bases and J by 8 bases, with 13 bases between. Germline V gene lookup returns CDR1 SGHRS and CDR2 YFSETQ. Here the CDR3 reads CASSRGTADEQFF. Written as DNA, the CDR3 is TGCGCCAGCAGCCGTGGGACCGCCGATGAGCAGTTCTTC. Together with reference TRBV5-1 and TRBJ2-1, the CDR3 gives the full variable domain: KAGVTQTPRYLIKTRGQQVTLSCSPISGHRSVSWYQQTPGQGLQFLFEYFSETQRNKGNFPGRFSGRQFSNSRSEMNVSTLELGDSALYLCASSRGTADEQFFGPGTRLTVL.

This clonotype came up many times. V usage is TRBV30 and J usage is TRBJ1-5; no clear D gene. The CDR3 has 13 residues. Trimming cost V 3 bases and J 2 bases, with 8 bases left between them. Germline V gives CDR1 GTSNPN, CDR2 SVGIG (reference sequence). The CDR3 coding sequence is TGTGCCTGGAGCAGTCTCGGCAATCAGCCCCAGCATTTT. Its protein product is CAWSSLGNQPQHF.

There are many counts of this clonotype. The V call is TRBV10-3, the J call TRBJ2-7; weak D call: TRBD2 (6 bases). The germline CDR1 and CDR2 sequences are ENHRY and SYGVKD. V was cut by 6 bases and J by 5 bases, with 11 bases left in between. This CDR3 is built from 12 residues. CDR3 protein: CAIRDGGHEQYF. The CDR3 nucleotides read TGTGCCATCAGGGACGGGGGTCACGAGCAGTACTTC.

This clonotype has a handful of counts. The junction shows a germline mismatch at one end, possibly a read error. This sequence joins TRBV7-3 and TRBJ2-2; D might be TRBD2 (6 bases). Germline V gene sequence: CDR1 SGHTA, CDR2 FQGTGA. There are 13 residues in the CDR3. CDR3 residues: CASSSVTGGELLF. CDR3 DNA sequence: TGTGCCAGCAGCTCAGTAACCGGCGGGGAGCTGCTTTTT.

This clonotype has a handful of counts. The rearrangement joins TRBV20-1 to TRBJ2-1, with TRBD2 matching 10 bases. Germline V gene sequence: CDR1 DFQATT, CDR2 SNEGSKA (reference sequence). The V gene end was trimmed by 5 bases and the J gene end by 8 bases; junction bases not matched to a gene: 6. The CDR3 runs 13 residues. CDR3 nucleotides: TGCAGTGCTTTAGCGGGAGGATTCGATGAGCAGTTCTTC. This translates into CSALAGGFDEQFF.

Many counts were recorded for this clonotype. The chain links TRBV27 to TRBJ2-3; D uncertain. Germline V gives CDR1 MNHEY, CDR2 SMNVEV (reference sequence). The CDR3 totals 14 residues. Trimming cost V 4 bases and J 0 bases, with 8 bases left between them. In DNA form, the CDR3 reads TGTGCCAGCAGTTGGAAGTCGAGCACAGATACGCAGTATTTT. Encoded protein: CASSWKSSTDTQYF.

This clonotype was counted ten times or more. The V call is TRBV7-8, the J call TRBJ2-7; D gene uncertain. Trimming pared 4 bases from V and 3 bases from J, leaving 4 bases between. CDR3 size: 11 residues. Per the germline V gene, CDR1 is SGHVS and CDR2 is FQNEAQ. CDR3 region: CASSSDYEQYF. In DNA, the CDR3 is TGTGCCAGCAGCTCGGACTACGAGCAGTACTTC.

As to this clonotype: The junction shows a germline mismatch at one end, possibly a read error. The rearrangement uses TRBV5-1 and TRBJ1-6; TRBD1 aligns across 9 bases. In germline, CDR1 is SGHRS, CDR2 YFSETQ. The CDR3 sequence is 15 residues long. CDR3 sequence reads: CASSLGQGRNSPLHF. In nucleotides, the CDR3 is TGTGCCAGCAGCTTGGGACAGGGTCGGAATTCACCCCTCCACTTT.

The chain has TRBV7-2 and TRBJ2-7, with 7 bases identical to TRBD1. The CDR3 covers 15 residues. The V and J ends lost 4 bases and 1 base, in that order; junction bases with no gene match: 7. The germline gives CDR1 SGHTA, CDR2 FQGNSA. The CDR3 nucleotides are TGTGCCAGCAGCTCACGGACAGGCTTTTCCTACGAGCAGTACTTC. Translated: CASSSRTGFSYEQYF. Supplemented by reference TRBV7-2 and TRBJ2-7, the full variable domain reads GAGVSQSPSNKVTEKGKDVELRCDPISGHTALYWYRQSLGQGLEFLIYFQGNSAPDKSGLPSDRFSAERTGGSVSTLTIQRTQQEDSAVYLCASSSRTGFSYEQYFGPGTRLTVT.

This clonotype was seen ten or more times. The CDR3 region is CASSRNGRADTQYF. The DNA for the CDR3 is TGTGCCAGCAGCCGGAATGGGAGGGCAGATACGCAGTATTTT. The J gene is TRBJ2-3, the V gene TRBV28; 7 nucleotides match TRBD2. V was clipped by 6 bases and J by 4 bases; unmatched bases: 7. The CDR3 totals 14 residues. Germline loops: CDR1 MDHEN, CDR2 SYDVKM.

The V call is TRBV2, the J call TRBJ2-7, with D unclear. V was cut by 1 base and J by 5 bases, with 3 bases left in between. There are 11 residues in the CDR3. CDR1 is SNHLY and CDR2 is FYNNEI in the germline V gene. CDR3: CASSEDNEQYF. In nucleotides, the CDR3 is TGTGCCAGCAGTGAAGATAACGAGCAGTACTTC.

The chain couples TRBV20-1 to TRBJ2-1, with TRBD2 identical over 8 bases. The CDR3 is 13 residues long. The germline V gene encodes CDR1 DFQATT and CDR2 SNEGSKA (reference sequence). The J segment lost 8 bases and the V segment lost 3 bases, leaving 6 bases of the junction unmatched. The CDR3 reads CSASGLASHEQFF. The CDR3 bases are TGCAGTGCTAGCGGACTAGCATCCCATGAGCAGTTCTTC.

This chain uses TRBV7-2 with TRBJ2-7; TRBD1 agrees at 8 bases. This CDR3 comprises 15 residues. The J segment lost 2 bases and the V segment lost 1 base, leaving 4 bases of the junction unmatched. Germline loops: CDR1 SGHTA, CDR2 FQGNSA. The CDR3 DNA follows: TGTGCCAGCAGCTTAGACAGGGGGGTAACCTACGAGCAGTACTTC. Its translation is CASSLDRGVTYEQYF.

This clonotype has more than one count but fewer than ten. V is TRBV6-1 and J is TRBJ2-5; D is perhaps TRBD2 (6 bases). This CDR3 has 14 amino acids. Per the germline V gene, CDR1 is MNHNS and CDR2 is SASEGT. V lost 4 bases and J 2 bases, leaving 11 bases between the germline ends. In nucleotides, the CDR3 is TGTGCCAGCAGTGGGTTTAGCGGACAAGAGACCCAGTACTTC. Translated, it gives CASSGFSGQETQYF.